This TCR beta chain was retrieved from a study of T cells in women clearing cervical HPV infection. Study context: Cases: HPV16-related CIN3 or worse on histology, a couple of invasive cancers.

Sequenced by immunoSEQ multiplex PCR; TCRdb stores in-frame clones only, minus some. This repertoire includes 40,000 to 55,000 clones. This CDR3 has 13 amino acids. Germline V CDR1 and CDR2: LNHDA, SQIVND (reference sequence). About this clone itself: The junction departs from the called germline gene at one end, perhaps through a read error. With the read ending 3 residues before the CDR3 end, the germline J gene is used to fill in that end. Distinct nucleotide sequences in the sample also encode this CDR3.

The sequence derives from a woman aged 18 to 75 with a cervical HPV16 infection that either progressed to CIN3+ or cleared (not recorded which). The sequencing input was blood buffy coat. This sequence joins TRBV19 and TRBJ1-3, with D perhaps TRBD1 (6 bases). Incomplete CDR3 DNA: TGTGCCAGTAGACAGGGACAAGGAAACACA. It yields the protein CASRQGQGNT. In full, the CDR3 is CASRQGQGNTIYF.